This TCR beta chain stems from a study of T cell changes during pregnancy in multiple sclerosis. TCRdb's copy holds only in-frame clones and misses some; the assay was immunoSEQ multiplex PCR. The profile shows fewer than 140,000 clones, roughly 92% of them singletons. Germline values: CDR1 MNHEY, CDR2 SVGAGI. V gave up 6 bases and J gave up 5 bases; unmatched junction bases: 7. The CDR3 spans 14 residues. The sequences come from peripheral blood, collected after pregnancy. The source is a female donor with multiple sclerosis, enrolled in a pregnancy study. The J gene is TRBJ2-5, the V gene TRBV6-5, with 9 bases aligning to TRBD1. This CDR3 is CASRYRGPSETQYF. DNA for the CDR3: TGTGCCAGCAGGTACAGGGGGCCATCGGAGACCCAGTACTTC.